This T cell receptor beta chain is drawn from a study of shared clonotypes between healthy human individuals. In the study overall: The cohort comprised a couple of women and a few men. Their ages spanned 18 to 49 years. Broader study findings: Only blood samples were collected, and tissue repertoires likely differ. Generation probabilities were higher for clonotypes shared across all four sorted-subset donors than for unshared ones.

Samples underwent the assay at deep level. Libraries were prepared by immunoSEQ multiplex PCR; TCRdb keeps only in-frame clonotypes and omits some of them. The profile covers 2 million to 2.5 million clones, with 90% to 95% appearing a single time and under 0.15% taken by the ten largest. Remarks on this clone: As yet, its antigen is unknown.

The germline V gene encodes CDR1 MRHNA and CDR2 SNTAGT. This CDR3 comprises 14 residues. V lost 3 bases and J lost 2, with 5 bases in between. Sequences were obtained from naive CD4+ T cells sorted from blood. Subset here: CD45RA+ positively selected. This receptor was identified in a man aged 18 to 29 in good health. The V and J genes are TRBV6-4 and TRBJ2-6; D is unclear. This chain's CDR3 is CASSDGAGANVLTF. The CDR3 nucleotides are TGTGCCAGCAGTGATGGGGCTGGGGCCAACGTCCTGACTTTC.